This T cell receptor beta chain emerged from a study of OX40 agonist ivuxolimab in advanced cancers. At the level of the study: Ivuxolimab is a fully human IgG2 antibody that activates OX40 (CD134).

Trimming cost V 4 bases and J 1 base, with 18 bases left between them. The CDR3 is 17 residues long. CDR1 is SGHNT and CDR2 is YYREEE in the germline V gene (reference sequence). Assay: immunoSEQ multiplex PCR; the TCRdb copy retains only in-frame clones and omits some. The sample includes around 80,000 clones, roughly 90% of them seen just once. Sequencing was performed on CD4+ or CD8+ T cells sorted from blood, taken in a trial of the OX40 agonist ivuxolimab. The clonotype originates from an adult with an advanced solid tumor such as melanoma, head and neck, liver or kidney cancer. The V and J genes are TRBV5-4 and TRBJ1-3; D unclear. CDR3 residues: CASSQDKGGVSGNTIYF. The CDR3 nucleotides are TGTGCCAGCAGCCAAGATAAAGGAGGAGTTTCTGGAAACACCATATATTTT.